This T cell receptor beta chain was obtained from a study of early T cells in non-severe SARS-CoV-2 infection. Study summary: The input, bulk RNA from unsorted whole blood, was sequenced, and chains were unpaired.

TCRdb reprocessed the 5' RACE reads with MiXCR, giving one entry per CDR3 protein. There are around 92,000 distinct CDR3 sequences in the sample; approximately 10% occur only once, and approximately 5.3% lies in the top ten. The germline V gene encodes CDR1 GTSNPN and CDR2 SVGIG (reference sequence). CDR3 length equals 15 residues. V was pared by 2 bases and J by 0 bases, with 14 bases between. The chain links TRBV30 to TRBJ2-7, with D tentatively TRBD2 (6 bases). The sample taken for sequencing was whole blood. This TCR was recovered from an adult who was a healthcare worker with PCR-confirmed SARS-CoV-2 infection or an uninfected control (not recorded which). The CDR3 DNA follows: TGTGCCTGGAGTCCCGGGGGTTGGAGCTCCTACGAGCAGTACTTC. It codes for CAWSPGGWSSYEQYF.